The clone carrying this T cell receptor (beta chain) has more than one count but fewer than ten. The data stem from a study of T cell repertoires in cytomegalovirus infection. One entry per CDR3 protein, called by TCRdb with MiXCR from the reads. The sample records approximately 250,000 distinct CDR3 sequences, approximately 13% being singletons. The sample comprised PBMCs. This receptor was obtained from a human donor in good health (CMV status not recorded). Some clones in this sample may be carry-over from other donors' samples.

In DNA form, the CDR3 reads TGCAGTGCCTCGACGGACAGAAGATCACCCCTCCACTTT. Translated: CSASTDRRSPLHF. The genes are TRBV20-1 and TRBJ1-6; possibly TRBD1 for D (6 bases). Germline V CDR1 and CDR2: DFQATT, SNEGSKA (reference sequence). The V end lost 6 bases, the J end lost 10 bases, and 16 bases lay between the germline ends. The CDR3 length is 13 residues.